This T cell receptor (beta chain) was recovered during a study of CD8+CD57+ T cells in acquired aplastic anemia. Study-wide results and limits: Roughly 28 was the count of CD8+ CDR3 sequences that patients shared with controls.

TCR beta VDJ and CDR3 profiling used genomic DNA as template. MiXCR, run by TCRdb on the reads, gives a single entry per CDR3 protein. Among hundreds of thousands of distinct CDR3 sequences listed, 45% to 50% were seen once. This clonotype was observed at least ten times. The antigen is undetermined. All patients picked for sequencing had shown, by flow cytometry, an expansion of CD8+CD57+ cells. The CDR3 extends over 13 amino acids. The ends were cut back, 3 bases at V and 5 bases at J, with 11 bases in the middle. Germline CDR1 SGDLS, CDR2 YYNGEE. This clonotype was sampled from a human donor with aplastic anemia. The sequencing input was sorted CD4+, CD8+, or CD8+CD57+ T cells (not recorded which) from PBMCs. The rearrangement uses TRBV9 and TRBJ1-1, with D possibly being TRBD1 (5 bases). The CDR3 DNA follows: TGTGCCAGCAGCGGCAGGGAGTGGACTGAAGCTTTCTTT. It codes for CASSGREWTEAFF.